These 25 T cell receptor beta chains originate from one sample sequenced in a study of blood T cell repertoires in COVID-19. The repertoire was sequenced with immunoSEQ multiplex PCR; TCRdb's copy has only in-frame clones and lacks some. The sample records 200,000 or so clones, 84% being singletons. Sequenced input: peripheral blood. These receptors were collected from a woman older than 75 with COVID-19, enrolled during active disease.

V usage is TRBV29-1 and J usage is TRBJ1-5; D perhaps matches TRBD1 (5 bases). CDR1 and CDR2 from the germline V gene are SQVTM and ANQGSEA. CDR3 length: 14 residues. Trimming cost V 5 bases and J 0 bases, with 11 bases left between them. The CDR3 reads CSVRGGASNQPQHF. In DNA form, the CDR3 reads TGCAGCGTTCGAGGAGGGGCTAGCAATCAGCCCCAGCATTTT. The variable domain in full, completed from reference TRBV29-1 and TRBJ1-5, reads SAVISQKPSRDICQRGTSLTIQCQVDSQVTMMFWYRQQPGQSLTLIATANQGSEATYESGFVIDKFPISRPNLTFSTLTVSNMSPEDSSIYLCSVRGGASNQPQHFGDGTRLSIL.

The CDR3: CATSLQGSGNTIYF. The CDR3 coding sequence is TGTGCCACCAGCCTACAGGGTTCAGGAAACACCATATATTTT. This sequence joins TRBV15 and TRBJ1-3, with a possible D match to TRBD1 (6 bases). Germline values: CDR1 LNHNV, CDR2 YYDKDF (reference sequence). V lost 5 bases and J 4 bases, leaving 12 bases between the germline ends. The CDR3 sequence is 14 residues long.

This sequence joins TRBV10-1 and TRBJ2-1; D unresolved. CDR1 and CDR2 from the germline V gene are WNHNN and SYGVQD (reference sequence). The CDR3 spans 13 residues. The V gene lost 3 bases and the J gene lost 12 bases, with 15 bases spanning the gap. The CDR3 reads CASSENPDSGQFF. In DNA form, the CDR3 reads TGCGCCAGCAGTGAAAACCCGGATTCAGGGCAGTTCTTC.

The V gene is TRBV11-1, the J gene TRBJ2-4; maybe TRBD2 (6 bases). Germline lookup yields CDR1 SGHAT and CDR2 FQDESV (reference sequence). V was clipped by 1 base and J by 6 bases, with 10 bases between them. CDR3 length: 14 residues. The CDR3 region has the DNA TGTGCCAGCAGCTTAGGCGGGGCGCGAAACATTCAGTACTTC. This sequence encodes CASSLGGARNIQYF.

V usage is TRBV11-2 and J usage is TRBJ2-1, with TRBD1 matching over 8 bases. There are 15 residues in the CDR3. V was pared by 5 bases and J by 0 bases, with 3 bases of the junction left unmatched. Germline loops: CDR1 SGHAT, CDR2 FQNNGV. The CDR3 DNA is TGTGCCAGCAGCAGACAGGGGAGCTCCTACAATGAGCAGTTCTTC. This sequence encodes CASSRQGSSYNEQFF.

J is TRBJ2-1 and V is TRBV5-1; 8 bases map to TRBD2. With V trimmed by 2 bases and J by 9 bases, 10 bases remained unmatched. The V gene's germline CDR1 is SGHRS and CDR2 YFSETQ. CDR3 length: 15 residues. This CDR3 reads CASSFNGGALGEQFF. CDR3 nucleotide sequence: TGCGCCAGCAGCTTTAACGGGGGGGCTCTGGGTGAGCAGTTCTTC.

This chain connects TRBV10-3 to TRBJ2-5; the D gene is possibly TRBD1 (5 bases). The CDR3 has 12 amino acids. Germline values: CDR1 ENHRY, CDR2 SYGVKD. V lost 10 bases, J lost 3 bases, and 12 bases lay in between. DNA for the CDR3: TGTGCCACTTCATTAGGGGAAGAGACCCAGTACTTC. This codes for CATSLGEETQYF.

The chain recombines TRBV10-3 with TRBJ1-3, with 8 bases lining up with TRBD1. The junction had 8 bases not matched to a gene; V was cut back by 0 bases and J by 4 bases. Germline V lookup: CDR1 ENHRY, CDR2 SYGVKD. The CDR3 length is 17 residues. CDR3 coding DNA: TGTGCCATCAGTGAGTCGAATCAGGGGGCAGGAGGAAACACCATATATTTT. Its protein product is CAISESNQGAGGNTIYF.

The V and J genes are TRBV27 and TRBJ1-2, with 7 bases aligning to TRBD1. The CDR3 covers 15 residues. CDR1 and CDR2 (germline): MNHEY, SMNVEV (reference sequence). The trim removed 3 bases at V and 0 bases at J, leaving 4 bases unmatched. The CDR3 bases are TGTGCCAGCAGTTTCGGGGACAGACCTAACTATGGCTACACCTTC. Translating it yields CASSFGDRPNYGYTF.

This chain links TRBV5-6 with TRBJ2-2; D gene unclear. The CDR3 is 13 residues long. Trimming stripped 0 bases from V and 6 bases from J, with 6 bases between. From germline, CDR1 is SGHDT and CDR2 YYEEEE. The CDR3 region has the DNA TGTGCCAGCAGCTTGGATTTCTCCGGGGAGCTGTTTTTT. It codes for CASSLDFSGELFF.

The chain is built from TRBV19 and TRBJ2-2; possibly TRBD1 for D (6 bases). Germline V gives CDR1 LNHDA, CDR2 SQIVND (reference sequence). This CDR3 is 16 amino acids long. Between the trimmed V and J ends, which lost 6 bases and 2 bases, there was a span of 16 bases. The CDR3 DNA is TGTGCCAGTAGGCTGGGGGCAGGACTTAACACCGGGGAGCTGTTTTTT. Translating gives CASRLGAGLNTGELFF.

CDR3 nucleotides: TGTGCCAGCAGCTTAGACGGCAACCGAGGTGGCTACACCTTC. Its translation: CASSLDGNRGGYTF. The V and J genes are TRBV7-9 and TRBJ1-2; D remains ambiguous. Germline V CDR1 and CDR2: SEHNR, FQNEAQ (reference sequence). The length of the CDR3 is 14 residues. V lost 1 base and J 7 bases, leaving 13 bases between the germline ends. The entire variable domain, with the rest obtained from reference TRBV7-9 and TRBJ1-2, is as follows: DTGVSQNPRHKITKRGQNVTFRCDPISEHNRLYWYRQTLGQGPEFLTYFQNEAQLEKSRLLSDRFSAERPKGSFSTLEIQRTEQGDSAMYLCASSLDGNRGGYTFGSGTRLTVV.

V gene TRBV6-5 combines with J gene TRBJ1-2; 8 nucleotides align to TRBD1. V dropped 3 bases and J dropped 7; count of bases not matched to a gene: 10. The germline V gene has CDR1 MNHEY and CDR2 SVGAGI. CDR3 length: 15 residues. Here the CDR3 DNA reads TGTGCCAGCAGTTATACCGGGACAGGTTCGTTTGGCTACACCTTC. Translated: CASSYTGTGSFGYTF.

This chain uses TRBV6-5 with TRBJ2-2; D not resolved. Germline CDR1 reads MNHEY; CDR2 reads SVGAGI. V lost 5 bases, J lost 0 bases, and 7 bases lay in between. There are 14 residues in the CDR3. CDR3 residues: CASSLPTNTGELFF. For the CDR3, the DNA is TGTGCCAGCAGTCTACCTACGAACACCGGGGAGCTGTTTTTT.

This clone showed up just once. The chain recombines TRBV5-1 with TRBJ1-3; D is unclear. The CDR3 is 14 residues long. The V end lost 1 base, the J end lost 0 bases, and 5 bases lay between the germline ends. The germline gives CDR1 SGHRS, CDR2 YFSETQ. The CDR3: CASSLPDSGNTIYF. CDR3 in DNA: TGCGCCAGCAGCTTGCCAGACTCTGGAAACACCATATATTTT.

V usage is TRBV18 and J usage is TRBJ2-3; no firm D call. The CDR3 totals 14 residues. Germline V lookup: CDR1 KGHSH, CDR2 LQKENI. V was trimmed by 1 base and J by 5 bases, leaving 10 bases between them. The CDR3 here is CASSPLSGRDTQYF. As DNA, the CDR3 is TGTGCCAGCTCACCACTCTCGGGTAGAGATACGCAGTATTTT.

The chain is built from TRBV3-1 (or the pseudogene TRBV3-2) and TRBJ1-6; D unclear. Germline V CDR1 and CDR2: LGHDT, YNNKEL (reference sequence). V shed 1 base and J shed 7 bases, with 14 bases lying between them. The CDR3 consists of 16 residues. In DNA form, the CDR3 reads TGTGCCAGCAGCCAAGTGACGGGAAACGGGAATTCACCCCTCCACTTT. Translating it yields CASSQVTGNGNSPLHF.

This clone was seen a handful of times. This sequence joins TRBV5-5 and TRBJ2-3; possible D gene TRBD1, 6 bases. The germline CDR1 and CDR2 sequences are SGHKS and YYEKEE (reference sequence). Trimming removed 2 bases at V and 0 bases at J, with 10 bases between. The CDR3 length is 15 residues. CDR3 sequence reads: CASSFRGTSTDTQYF. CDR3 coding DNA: TGTGCCAGCAGCTTCAGGGGTACTAGCACAGATACGCAGTATTTT. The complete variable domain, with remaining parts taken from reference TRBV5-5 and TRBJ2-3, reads DAGVTQSPTHLIKTRGQQVTLRCSPISGHKSVSWYQQVLGQGPQFIFQYYEKEERGRGNFPDRFSARQFPNYSSELNVNALLLGDSALYLCASSFRGTSTDTQYFGPGTRLTVL.

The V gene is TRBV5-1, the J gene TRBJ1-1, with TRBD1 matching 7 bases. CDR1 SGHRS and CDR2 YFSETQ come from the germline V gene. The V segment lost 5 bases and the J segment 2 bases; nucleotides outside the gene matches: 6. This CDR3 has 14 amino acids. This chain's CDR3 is CASRYDRDNTEAFF. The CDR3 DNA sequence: TGCGCCAGCAGATACGACAGGGATAACACTGAAGCTTTCTTT.

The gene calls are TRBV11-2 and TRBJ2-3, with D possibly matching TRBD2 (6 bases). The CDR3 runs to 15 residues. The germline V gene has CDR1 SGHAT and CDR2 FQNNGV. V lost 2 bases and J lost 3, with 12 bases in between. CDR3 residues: CASSLTGVGTDTQYF. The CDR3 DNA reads TGTGCCAGCAGCTTAACGGGGGTCGGGACAGATACGCAGTATTTT.

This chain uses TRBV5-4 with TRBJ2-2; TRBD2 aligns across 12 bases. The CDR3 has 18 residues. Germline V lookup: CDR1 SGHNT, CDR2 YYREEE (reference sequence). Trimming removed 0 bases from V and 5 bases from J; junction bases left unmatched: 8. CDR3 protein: CASSLVASGGGMTGELFF. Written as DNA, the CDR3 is TGTGCCAGCAGCTTGGTGGCTAGCGGGGGGGGAATGACCGGGGAGCTGTTTTTT.

CDR3 amino acids: CASSSGGPQETQYF. The CDR3 coding sequence is TGCGCCAGCAGCAGCGGGGGCCCCCAAGAGACCCAGTACTTC. The chain carries TRBV5-1 and TRBJ2-5; the match to TRBD2 covers 8 bases. With V trimmed by 4 bases and J by 1 base, 3 bases remained unmatched. The germline CDR1 and CDR2 sequences are SGHRS and YFSETQ. This CDR3 has 14 amino acids.

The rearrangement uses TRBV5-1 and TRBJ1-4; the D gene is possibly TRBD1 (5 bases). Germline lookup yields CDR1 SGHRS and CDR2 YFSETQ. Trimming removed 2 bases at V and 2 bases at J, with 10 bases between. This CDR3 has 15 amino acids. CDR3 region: CASSFGGSTNEKLFF. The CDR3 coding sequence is TGCGCCAGCAGCTTCGGGGGGTCGACTAATGAAAAACTGTTTTTT.

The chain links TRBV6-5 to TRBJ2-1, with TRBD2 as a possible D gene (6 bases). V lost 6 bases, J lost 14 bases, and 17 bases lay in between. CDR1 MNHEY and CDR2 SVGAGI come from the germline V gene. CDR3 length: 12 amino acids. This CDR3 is CASSWGRDCEFF. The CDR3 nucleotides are TGTGCCAGCAGCTGGGGCCGGGACTGTGAGTTCTTC.

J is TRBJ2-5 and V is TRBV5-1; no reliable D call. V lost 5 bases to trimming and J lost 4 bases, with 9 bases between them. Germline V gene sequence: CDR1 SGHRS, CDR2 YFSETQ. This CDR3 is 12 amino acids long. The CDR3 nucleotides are TGCGCCAGCAGTCAAGAGGCAGAGACCCAGTACTTC. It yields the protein CASSQEAETQYF.